Following are 32 T cell receptor beta chains from one sample sequenced in a study of T cells in Graves' hyperthyroidism and ophthalmopathy. Researchers amplified the TCR beta CDR3 regions from RNA transcripts. First-round RT-PCR targeting the TCR CDR3 was performed with the HTBI primer set. Via MiXCR, TCRdb re-called the multiplex PCR reads, giving one row per CDR3 protein. The sample consists of approximately 700,000 distinct CDR3 sequences, 45% of them appearing once. Sequenced material: peripheral blood or thyroid tissue (not recorded which). These receptor sequences come from an adult man with Graves' disease, either hyperthyroidism or ophthalmopathy (not recorded which).

This sequence joins TRBV6-6 and TRBJ1-6, with a possible D match to TRBD1 (6 bases). V dropped 6 bases and J dropped 7 bases, with 16 bases sitting between them. Germline V lookup: CDR1 MNHNY, CDR2 SVGAGI (reference sequence). The CDR3 has 15 amino acids. The CDR3 bases are TGTGCCAGCAGCGCGAGTAGGGGGGCGAATTCACCCCTCCACTTT. Protein: CASSASRGANSPLHF.

In regard to this clonotype: A much more abundant neighbour one base away suggests this may be a read error. V gene TRBV5-1 combines with J gene TRBJ1-1; D is possibly TRBD1 (5 bases). Germline-derived CDR1 and CDR2 are SGHRS and YFSETQ. The ends were cut back, 4 bases at V and 1 base at J, with 8 bases in the middle. The CDR3 covers 13 residues. CDR3 sequence: CASSMTENTEAFF. CDR3 in DNA: TGCGCCAGCAGCATGACAGAGAACACTGAAGCTTTCTTT. Supplemented by reference TRBV5-1 and TRBJ1-1, the full variable domain reads KAGVTQTPRYLIKTRGQQVTLSCSPISGHRSVSWYQQTPGQGLQFLFEYFSETQRNKGNFPGRFSGRQFSNSRSEMNVSTLELGDSALYLCASSMTENTEAFFGQGTRLTVV.

The V gene is TRBV11-2, the J gene TRBJ2-5; 7 nucleotides line up with TRBD1. V lost 5 bases and J lost 1; bases outside the gene matches: 4. The germline gives CDR1 SGHAT, CDR2 FQNNGV. The CDR3 extends over 14 amino acids. CDR3 sequence (DNA): TGTGCCAGCAGCCGGGGACAGCCCCAAGAGACCCAGTACTTC. This gives the protein CASSRGQPQETQYF.

Details on this clonotype: This clone may be a read error of a much larger clone one base away. V usage is TRBV2 and J usage is TRBJ2-7; 9 nucleotides align to TRBD1. J gave up 6 bases and V 6 bases, and 9 bases lay outside the gene matches. This CDR3 spans 14 amino acids. Germline values: CDR1 SNHLY, CDR2 FYNNEI. As DNA, the CDR3 is TGTGCCAGCAGCGGTGGGACAGGGCCATCCGAGCAGTACTTC. Amino acids: CASSGGTGPSEQYF.

This clonotype was observed a few times. The CDR3 bases are TGTGCCAGCAGCCAAGGGACAGGGATGGAGACCCAGTACTTC. Translated, it gives CASSQGTGMETQYF. The chain uses TRBV7-9 and TRBJ2-5, with 9 bases identical to TRBD1. This CDR3 is built from 14 residues. After removal of 5 bases from V and 5 bases from J, the junction contained 6 bases not matched to a gene. From germline, CDR1 is SEHNR and CDR2 FQNEAQ (reference sequence). The full variable domain, in which reference TRBV7-9 and TRBJ2-5 provide the parts outside the CDR3, is DTGVSQNPRHKITKRGQNVTFRCDPISEHNRLYWYRQTLGQGPEFLTYFQNEAQLEKSRLLSDRFSAERPKGSFSTLEIQRTEQGDSAMYLCASSQGTGMETQYFGPGTRLLVL.

The chain recombines TRBV7-2 with TRBJ2-2; 11 nucleotides match TRBD1. The CDR3 is 16 amino acids. V was pared by 6 bases and J by 7 bases, with 10 bases of the junction left unmatched. Germline CDR1 SGHTA, CDR2 FQGNSA. Here the CDR3 reads CASSLLGTGGVGELFF. The CDR3 bases are TGTGCCAGCAGTCTCCTCGGGACAGGGGGGGTCGGGGAGCTGTTTTTT.

In its sample, this clonotype was seen once. The genes are TRBV9 and TRBJ1-2; D is undetermined. The CDR3 has 14 amino acids. Germline CDR1 reads SGDLS; CDR2 reads YYNGEE. Trimming stripped 3 bases from V and 5 bases from J, with 14 bases between. For the CDR3, the DNA is TGTGCCAGCAGCGCGAAGAGCGGCCTTTATGGCTACACCTTC. It encodes CASSAKSGLYGYTF.

The rearrangement uses TRBV2 and TRBJ2-3, with 10 bases fitting TRBD2. The CDR3 runs 16 residues. Germline V lookup: CDR1 SNHLY, CDR2 FYNNEI. J gave up 4 bases and V 1 base, and 5 bases lay outside the gene matches. Here the CDR3 DNA reads TGTGCCAGCAGTGAAGGACTAGCGGGTAGGGCAGATACGCAGTATTTT. This encodes CASSEGLAGRADTQYF.

V usage is TRBV28 and J usage is TRBJ2-7; TRBD2 might be the D (7 bases). Trimming stripped 6 bases from V and 7 bases from J, with 16 bases between. This CDR3 spans 13 amino acids. Germline V gene lookup returns CDR1 MDHEN and CDR2 SYDVKM. The CDR3 spells CASRMGGGGEQYF. Written as DNA, the CDR3 is TGTGCCAGCAGGATGGGAGGGGGAGGGGAGCAGTACTTC.

The rearrangement joins TRBV11-2 to TRBJ1-5, with D possibly being TRBD1 (5 bases). This CDR3 region has 16 residues. V dropped 1 base and J dropped 0 bases, with 10 bases sitting between them. CDR1 and CDR2 (germline): SGHAT, FQNNGV. As DNA, the CDR3 is TGTGCCAGCAGCTTAGGCACAAGGGGTAGCAATCAGCCCCAGCATTTT. It specifies CASSLGTRGSNQPQHF.

This clonotype appeared once. V usage is TRBV25-1 and J usage is TRBJ2-7; either TRBD1 or TRBD2 may fit D (5 bases each). In germline, CDR1 is MGHDK, CDR2 SYGVNS. The length of the CDR3 is 14 residues. Deletions cut 1 base from V and 1 base from J, with 8 bases between. In DNA, the CDR3 is TGTGCCAGCAGTGAATGGGGACGGTCCTACGAGCAGTACTTC. Translated: CASSEWGRSYEQYF.

This clonotype was seen ten or more times. V usage is TRBV29-1 and J usage is TRBJ1-2; a possible D gene is TRBD1 (5 bases). Trimming removed 0 bases at V and 5 bases at J, with 13 bases between. CDR1 and CDR2 (germline): SQVTM, ANQGSEA. The CDR3 is 14 residues long. CDR3 sequence reads: CSVEDRAGRYGYTF. In DNA, the CDR3 is TGCAGCGTTGAAGATCGGGCAGGGAGGTATGGCTACACCTTC.

This clonotype was observed at least ten times. The gene calls are TRBV24-1 and TRBJ1-4, with D tentatively TRBD1 (5 bases). Trimming cost V 4 bases and J 12 bases, with 17 bases left between them. The CDR3 runs 14 residues. Germline CDR1 KGHDR, CDR2 SFDVKD. The CDR3 bases are TGTGCCACCAGTGACCCGTCGGGAGGGGAGGAACTGTTTTTT. Amino acid sequence: CATSDPSGGEELFF.

J is TRBJ1-2 and V is TRBV9; D is ambiguous. This CDR3 contains 15 residues. Trimming pared 0 bases from V and 4 bases from J, leaving 13 bases between. Per germline, CDR1 SGDLS and CDR2 YYNGEE. DNA for the CDR3: TGTGCCAGCAGCGTAGACGAGGTACGGACCTATGGCTACACCTTC. This codes for CASSVDEVRTYGYTF.

The rearrangement joins TRBV2 to TRBJ1-1; 8 nucleotides align to TRBD1. Losses at the gene ends were 4 bases for V and 10 bases for J; bases not matched to a gene: 5. This CDR3 is built from 12 residues. From germline, CDR1 is SNHLY and CDR2 FYNNEI. The CDR3: CASSGTGQGAFF. The CDR3 DNA sequence: TGTGCCAGCAGTGGGACCGGACAGGGAGCTTTCTTT.

There are many counts of this clonotype. The chain couples TRBV19 to TRBJ1-2; 8 bases align to TRBD1. Germline V CDR1 and CDR2: LNHDA, SQIVND (reference sequence). This CDR3 is built from 13 residues. The ends lost 4 bases at V and 8 bases at J; junction bases unmatched: 6. The CDR3, as DNA: TGTGCCAGTAGTACCGAGGACAGGGTCGGCTACACCTTC. Translated: CASSTEDRVGYTF.

This chain connects TRBV7-3 to TRBJ1-1, with D possibly TRBD1 on 6 matching bases. The CDR3 is 14 amino acids. Germline loops: CDR1 SGHTA, CDR2 FQGTGA. The V and J ends lost 0 bases and 4 bases respectively, with 9 bases between them. The CDR3 region has the DNA TGTGCCAGCAGCTTAACCGGGACAAGCACTGAAGCTTTCTTT. This gives the protein CASSLTGTSTEAFF. Full variable domain (missing parts from reference TRBV7-3 and TRBJ1-1): GAGVSQTPSNKVTEKGKYVELRCDPISGHTALYWYRQSLGQGPEFLIYFQGTGAADDSGLPNDRFFAVRPEGSVSTLKIQRTERGDSAVYLCASSLTGTSTEAFFGQGTRLTVV.

This clonotype was detected ten times or more. The chain couples TRBV11-3 to TRBJ2-7; D could derive from TRBD1 or TRBD2 (5 bases each). The germline gives CDR1 SGHNT, CDR2 YENEEA. V was trimmed by 3 bases and J by 2 bases, leaving 11 bases between them. CDR3 length: 14 amino acids. The CDR3 loop is CASSFRGGAYEQYF. The CDR3, as DNA: TGTGCCAGCAGCTTTCGGGGCGGCGCCTACGAGCAGTACTTC.

The genes are TRBV7-9 and TRBJ2-1; tentatively, D is TRBD2 (6 bases). V was shortened by 3 bases and J by 8 bases, with 14 bases between the two germline ends. This CDR3 region has 14 residues. Germline V gene data show CDR1 as SEHNR and CDR2 as FQNEAQ (reference sequence). CDR3 residues: CASSLGGNSYEQFF. The CDR3 DNA reads TGTGCCAGCAGCTTGGGCGGGAATAGCTATGAGCAGTTCTTC.

A word on this clonotype: A much larger clone differs from this one at a single base, so this may be a read error. This chain joins TRBV19 and TRBJ1-2; weak D call: TRBD1 (6 bases). V dropped 3 bases and J dropped 2 bases, with 10 bases sitting between them. The CDR3 has 14 amino acids. Germline lookup yields CDR1 LNHDA and CDR2 SQIVND (reference sequence). This CDR3 is CASSMLTGNYGYTF. DNA for the CDR3: TGTGCCAGTAGTATGTTAACAGGGAACTATGGCTACACCTTC.

The rearrangement links TRBV25-1 to TRBJ2-7; a possible D gene is TRBD1 (6 bases). V lost 5 bases to trimming and J lost 3 bases, with 17 bases between them. Germline V lookup: CDR1 MGHDK, CDR2 SYGVNS. The CDR3 extends over 15 amino acids. CDR3 protein: CASSPSVQGLYEQYF. The CDR3 DNA reads as TGTGCCAGCAGTCCCAGCGTACAGGGCCTCTACGAGCAGTACTTC.

The CDR3 sequence is CSARHNSGRDYEQYF. DNA for the CDR3: TGCAGTGCTAGGCACAATAGCGGGAGGGACTACGAGCAGTACTTC. This sequence joins TRBV20-1 and TRBJ2-7; 11 bases match TRBD2. This CDR3 is 15 amino acids long. Germline V gene lookup returns CDR1 DFQATT and CDR2 SNEGSKA (reference sequence). The ends lost 3 bases at V and 3 bases at J; junction bases unmatched: 7.

This clonotype was seen more than once but under ten times. Here the CDR3 reads CASRNSGGAFSEQYF. In nucleotides, the CDR3 is TGTGCCAGCAGAAATAGCGGGGGGGCCTTCTCCGAGCAGTACTTC. The gene calls are TRBV7-2 and TRBJ2-7; 11 nucleotides match TRBD2. Unmatched junction bases numbered 10, after V lost 6 bases and J lost 6 bases. This CDR3 has 15 amino acids. CDR1 is SGHTA and CDR2 is FQGNSA in the germline V gene.

Only a few counts were recorded for this clonotype. V usage is TRBV12-3 or TRBV12-4 and J usage is TRBJ1-2; TRBD1 matches 7 bases. The trim removed 6 bases at V and 4 bases at J, leaving 11 bases unmatched. The CDR3 extends over 15 amino acids. CDR3 nucleotide sequence: TGTGCCAGCAGCCGGACCGGGACAGCCTTCTATGGCTACACCTTC. Encoded protein: CASSRTGTAFYGYTF.

This clonotype has ten or more counts. J is TRBJ1-2 and V is TRBV29-1; 8 positions agree with TRBD1. The CDR3 runs to 11 residues. V shed 4 bases and J 8 bases; nucleotides not matched to a gene: 3. CDR1 is SQVTM and CDR2 is ANQGSEA in the germline V gene. The CDR3 coding sequence is TGCAGCGTTGCGGGACAGGACGGCTACACCTTC. It specifies CSVAGQDGYTF.

Of note for this clonotype: A much larger clone sits a single nucleotide away, making a read error possible. The CDR3 nucleotides are TGTGCCATCAGGGATGGTCCAGGGTCGCCCCAGCATTTT. Protein product: CAIRDGPGSPQHF. This chain joins TRBV10-3 and TRBJ1-5, with a tentative D call TRBD1 (5 bases). The CDR3 extends over 13 amino acids. CDR1 and CDR2 (germline): ENHRY, SYGVKD. Trimming cost V 6 bases and J 9 bases, with 15 bases left between them.

J is TRBJ1-4 and V is TRBV25-1; D might be TRBD1 (5 bases). The germline V and J ends were trimmed by 8 bases and 8 bases, with 9 bases remaining between them. In germline, CDR1 is MGHDK, CDR2 SYGVNS. The CDR3 totals 11 residues. The CDR3 DNA reads TGTGCCAGCTTGGGACGCGAAAAACTGTTTTTT. This encodes CASLGREKLFF.

The rearrangement joins TRBV2 to TRBJ1-4; perhaps TRBD1 as D (5 bases). V was trimmed by 6 bases and J by 1 base, leaving 9 bases between them. This CDR3 contains 14 residues. Germline V lookup: CDR1 SNHLY, CDR2 FYNNEI. This CDR3 reads CASRIGGTNEKLFF. CDR3 coding DNA: TGTGCCAGCAGGATTGGGGGAACTAATGAAAAACTGTTTTTT.

This clonotype was picked up a small number of times. This chain connects TRBV20-1 to TRBJ2-5; 10 positions match TRBD1. This CDR3 has 14 amino acids. Germline loops: CDR1 DFQATT, CDR2 SNEGSKA (reference sequence). J gave up 0 bases and V 5 bases, and 3 bases lay outside the gene matches. The CDR3 spells CSAPDRGNQETQYF. The CDR3 DNA sequence: TGCAGTGCTCCGGACAGGGGGAACCAAGAGACCCAGTACTTC.

This clonotype showed up just a few times. The chain has TRBV19 and TRBJ2-7, with 12 bases fitting TRBD2. J was trimmed by 7 bases and V by 3 bases; bases with no gene match: 10. Germline V lookup: CDR1 LNHDA, CDR2 SQIVND (reference sequence). The CDR3 totals 16 residues. The CDR3 region is CASSMQLAGGTGEQYF. The CDR3 bases are TGTGCCAGTAGTATGCAGCTAGCGGGAGGGACGGGAGAGCAGTACTTC.

The CDR3 loop is CSASSVSPPYEQYF. CDR3 DNA: TGCAGCGCCAGCAGTGTGTCACCTCCCTACGAGCAGTACTTC. The V call is TRBV29-1, the J call TRBJ2-7; no reliable D call. V lost 7 bases to trimming and J lost 2 bases, with 18 bases between them. Germline V gene data show CDR1 as SQVTM and CDR2 as ANQGSEA. The CDR3 is 14 amino acids.

This clonotype has a handful of counts. The rearrangement joins TRBV20-1 to TRBJ2-2; either TRBD1 or TRBD2 may fit D (5 bases each). V lost 3 bases and J 4 bases, leaving 9 bases between the germline ends. The CDR3 length is 13 residues. The germline V gene has CDR1 DFQATT and CDR2 SNEGSKA (reference sequence). The DNA for the CDR3 is TGCAGTGCTAGTGAGGGGTTCACCGGGGAGCTGTTTTTT. This translates into CSASEGFTGELFF.